The sequence of this T cell receptor beta chain was determined in a study of blood T cell repertoires in COVID-19. Study details: Sources were T cells, B-cell-depleted T cells, or PBMCs; the material itself was cDNA or gDNA.

The length of the CDR3 is 16 residues. CDR1 is LNHDA, CDR2 SQIVND, per germline (reference sequence). V was pared by 1 base and J by 5 bases, with 17 bases between. In the original processing: Amplification of reference gene primers provided the estimated nucleated cell counts. Measured with immunoSEQ multiplex PCR; TCRdb has only the in-frame clones, and not every one. V and J calls and clone size come straight from that table; D and trimming were deduced from the DNA. The table has under 250,000 clones, roughly 85% seen once. Participants came from roughly 25 US areas, aged roughly 18 to 100 years. Membership in each cohort depended on participant-reported clinical history.

The V and J genes are TRBV19 and TRBJ2-5; tentative D call: TRBD2 (7 bases). The TCR sequence derives from a woman between 50 and 59 years old with acute COVID-19. Sequencing was performed on PBMCs or T cells enriched from blood (not recorded which). In nucleotides, the CDR3 is TGTGCCAGTAGTATAGCGAGGGGGGGCCGCATGGAGACCCAGTACTTC. Its translation is CASSIARGGRMETQYF.